Presented here are 28 T cell receptor beta chains from one specimen sequenced in a study of control samples from healthy donors and cancer patients (dated by TCRdb to the early 2020s). Preparation of the library involved the immunoSEQ multiplex PCR assay. The table comes from immuneACCESS by way of TCRdb, which keeps in-frame sequences with V and J called. Part of the clones is missing from these tables; in studies checked, under half for an unresolved V gene and the rest for unknown reasons. The sample yields over 100,000 clones; 90% were counted once. The ten biggest clones cover about 4.2% of the sample. The material sequenced was blood. These receptors all come from a human donor in good health. The donor label of this sample is uncertain.

The rearrangement joins TRBV5-5 to TRBJ2-1; 10 bases align to TRBD1. CDR3 length equals 18 residues. From germline, CDR1 is SGHKS and CDR2 YYEKEE (reference sequence). Trimming took 1 base from V and 6 from J; bases not matched to a gene: 13. The chain's CDR3 is CASSLFFLWDRGGNEQFF. CDR3 sequence (DNA): TGTGCCAGCAGCTTGTTTTTCTTGTGGGACAGGGGAGGCAATGAGCAGTTCTTC.

The rearrangement uses TRBV7-3 and TRBJ2-3; TRBD1 matches at 7 bases. Germline-derived CDR1 and CDR2 are SGHTA and FQGTGA. V lost 3 bases to trimming and J lost 1 base; unmatched junction nucleotides: 7. This CDR3 is built from 16 residues. DNA for the CDR3: TGTGCCAGCAGCTTTGGTAGGGGGCCCCGCACAGATACGCAGTATTTT. It specifies CASSFGRGPRTDTQYF.

V gene TRBV6-5 combines with J gene TRBJ1-4; 8 bases are shared with TRBD1. Trimming at V came to 6 bases and at J to 8 bases, leaving 8 bases not matched to a gene. There are 14 residues in the CDR3. CDR1 MNHEY and CDR2 SVGAGI come from the germline V gene. The CDR3 sequence: CASRRIGTGEKLFF. DNA for the CDR3: TGTGCCAGCAGGAGGATTGGGACAGGCGAAAAACTGTTTTTT.

In DNA, the CDR3 is TGTGCCAGCAGCCCCCTCGCGGGTGGAGGCAATCAGCCCCAGCATTTT. Translation gives CASSPLAGGGNQPQHF. V gene TRBV7-8 combines with J gene TRBJ1-5, with D unclear. This CDR3 region has 16 residues. Germline lookup yields CDR1 SGHVS and CDR2 FQNEAQ. Trimming cost V 5 bases and J 2 bases, with 16 bases left between them.

V gene TRBV4-3 combines with J gene TRBJ2-1, with TRBD2 matching 7 bases. Trimming at V came to 0 bases and at J to 10 bases, leaving 6 bases not matched to a gene. The CDR3 is made up of 14 amino acids. CDR1 is LGHNA, CDR2 YSLEER, per germline. CDR3 bases: TGCGCCAGCAGCCAAGAGGCCTGGGGGGGGGAGCAGTTCTTC. The encoded protein is CASSQEAWGGEQFF.

Here the CDR3 reads CASSLSAFSYNEQFF. CDR3 DNA: TGTGCCAGCAGCTTATCCGCATTCTCCTACAATGAGCAGTTCTTC. The rearrangement joins TRBV7-9 to TRBJ2-1; D call uncertain. There are 15 residues in the CDR3. Germline V CDR1 and CDR2: SEHNR, FQNEAQ (reference sequence). The V end lost 2 bases, the J end lost 0 bases, and 8 bases lay between the germline ends.

The chain recombines TRBV5-6 with TRBJ1-1; 7 bases agree with TRBD1. Trimming at V came to 6 bases and at J to 6 bases, leaving 14 bases not matched to a gene. The CDR3 length is 15 residues. Germline loops: CDR1 SGHDT, CDR2 YYEEEE. CDR3 loop: CASTTGTDRRPEAFF. CDR3 bases: TGTGCCAGCACCACCGGGACAGACAGACGGCCTGAAGCTTTCTTT.

The DNA of the CDR3 is TGTGCCAGCAGTTCTGACAGGGGAACCTACAATGAGCAGTTCTTC. Translating it yields CASSSDRGTYNEQFF. The V call is TRBV7-8, the J call TRBJ2-1; TRBD1 matches 8 bases. J was trimmed by 2 bases and V by 6 bases; bases with no gene match: 6. CDR1 is SGHVS and CDR2 is FQNEAQ in the germline V gene. The CDR3 has 15 residues.

In its sample, this clone was seen once. CDR3 sequence reads: CASSSLPRGGTGELFF. CDR3 bases: TGTGCCAGCAGCTCCCTCCCCAGGGGAGGGACCGGGGAGCTGTTTTTT. The rearrangement links TRBV7-8 to TRBJ2-2; perhaps TRBD2 as D (7 bases). This CDR3 region has 16 residues. The germline gives CDR1 SGHVS, CDR2 FQNEAQ. Trimming took off 4 bases at V and 5 bases at J, with 17 bases between the two ends.

This clone was detected once. This sequence joins TRBV5-1 and TRBJ2-5; 9 nucleotides match TRBD1. The V segment lost 4 bases and the J segment 5 bases; nucleotides outside the gene matches: 12. The CDR3 consists of 16 residues. CDR1 is SGHRS and CDR2 is YFSETQ in the germline V gene. CDR3 region: CASSDAPTGGWETQYF. CDR3 nucleotide sequence: TGCGCCAGCAGCGACGCGCCGACAGGGGGGTGGGAGACCCAGTACTTC.

The chain carries TRBV6-5 and TRBJ2-4; the D gene is possibly TRBD2 (5 bases). The CDR3 spans 15 residues. Germline loops: CDR1 MNHEY, CDR2 SVGAGI. Trimming left V 4 bases short and J 7 bases short, with 17 bases between. The CDR3 nucleotides are TGTGCCAGCAGTTCGTCCTACAGTACGGGGAACATTCAGTACTTC. Its translation is CASSSSYSTGNIQYF.

The chain is built from TRBV15 and TRBJ1-4; D remains unclear. This CDR3 spans 15 amino acids. Germline V CDR1 and CDR2: LNHNV, YYDKDF (reference sequence). V lost 2 bases, J lost 0 bases, and 7 bases lay in between. CDR3 loop: CATSRYTATNEKLFF. The DNA for the CDR3 is TGTGCCACCAGCAGATACACTGCAACTAATGAAAAACTGTTTTTT.

The genes are TRBV27 and TRBJ1-1; a weak D match, TRBD1 (6 bases). The CDR3 loop spans 12 amino acids. The germline V gene has CDR1 MNHEY and CDR2 SMNVEV (reference sequence). Trimming took off 5 bases at V and 6 bases at J, with 10 bases between the two ends. The CDR3 is CASSPQGAEAFF. As DNA, the CDR3 is TGTGCCAGCAGTCCACAGGGCGCTGAAGCTTTCTTT.

The table lists this clone with a few counts. This chain joins TRBV30 and TRBJ1-4; no clear D gene. Germline V gene lookup returns CDR1 GTSNPN and CDR2 SVGIG (reference sequence). The CDR3 sequence is 14 residues long. The ends were cut back, 1 base at V and 3 bases at J, with 9 bases in the middle. CDR3 sequence reads: CAWSGTESNEKLFF. The CDR3 DNA follows: TGTGCCTGGAGTGGAACAGAATCTAATGAAAAACTGTTTTTT.

The CDR3: CASSISGEHYEQYF. The CDR3 DNA follows: TGTGCCAGCAGCATTAGCGGGGAGCACTACGAGCAGTACTTC. This chain links TRBV9 with TRBJ2-7, with 8 positions matching TRBD2. Germline V gene lookup returns CDR1 SGDLS and CDR2 YYNGEE. The CDR3 consists of 14 residues. Germline trimming cut 4 bases from V and 3 bases from J; bases unmatched to any gene: 6. The whole variable domain, remainder taken from reference TRBV9 and TRBJ2-7, is DSGVTQTPKHLITATGQRVTLRCSPRSGDLSVYWYQQSLDQGLQFLIQYYNGEERAKGNILERFSAQQFPDLHSELNLSSLELGDSALYFCASSISGEHYEQYFGPGTRLTVT.

V gene TRBV23-1 combines with J gene TRBJ1-3; D gene unclear. TRBV23-1 falls under the ORF class, with uncertain function. This CDR3 has 14 residues. Trimming cost V 6 bases and J 0 bases, with 9 bases left between them. The CDR3 DNA reads as TGCGCCAGCAGCCGTGACAACTCTGGAAACACCATATATTTT. Protein sequence: CASSRDNSGNTIYF.

The rearrangement uses TRBV7-9 and TRBJ1-2; D is undetermined. Trimming pared 2 bases from V and 0 bases from J, leaving 7 bases between. Germline V lookup: CDR1 SEHNR, CDR2 FQNEAQ (reference sequence). The CDR3 contains 14 residues. Here the CDR3 reads CASSLIRANYGYTF. DNA of the CDR3: TGTGCCAGCAGCTTAATTCGAGCTAACTATGGCTACACCTTC.

This clone has just a few counts. The chain has TRBV29-1 and TRBJ2-5; D is uncertain. V was trimmed by 6 bases and J by 4 bases, leaving 15 bases between them. CDR1 and CDR2 (germline): SQVTM, ANQGSEA. The CDR3 runs to 13 residues. CDR3 in amino acids: CSVGLQGLETQYF. Written as DNA, the CDR3 is TGCAGCGTGGGTCTTCAAGGCTTAGAGACCCAGTACTTC.

V and J are TRBV6-2 or TRBV6-3 and TRBJ1-6; D unclear. With 5 bases removed from V and 9 bases from J, the gap between germline ends came to 14 bases. The CDR3 is made up of 14 amino acids. CDR1 is MNHEY, CDR2 SVGEGT, per germline. The CDR3 loop reads CASSPRRGGSPLHF. The CDR3 nucleotides are TGTGCCAGCAGTCCAAGGAGAGGAGGTTCACCCCTCCACTTT.

The chain combines TRBV6-5 with TRBJ1-2; no clear D gene. V lost 9 bases, J lost 3 bases, and 17 bases lay in between. The CDR3 runs to 14 residues. Germline lookup yields CDR1 MNHEY and CDR2 SVGAGI. CDR3 residues: CASIWAFGYYGYTF. The DNA for the CDR3 is TGTGCCAGTATATGGGCGTTCGGGTACTATGGCTACACCTTC.

The CDR3 sequence: CASSQIPGNEQFF. CDR3 nucleotides: TGTGCCAGCAGCCAGATTCCGGGTAATGAGCAGTTCTTC. The chain is built from TRBV3-1 (or the pseudogene TRBV3-2) and TRBJ2-1; D call uncertain. Germline values: CDR1 LGHDT, CDR2 YNNKEL (reference sequence). This CDR3 has 13 amino acids. V lost 3 bases and J 7 bases, leaving 10 bases between the germline ends.

The rearrangement uses TRBV9 and TRBJ2-1; 7 bases agree with TRBD1. V was pared by 4 bases and J by 1 base, with 5 bases of the junction left unmatched. The germline V gene encodes CDR1 SGDLS and CDR2 YYNGEE. CDR3 length equals 15 residues. CDR3 DNA: TGTGCCAGCAGCCACGGGACAGTTTCCTACAATGAGCAGTTCTTC. Protein sequence: CASSHGTVSYNEQFF.

The chain recombines TRBV12-3 or TRBV12-4 with TRBJ1-1; D unclear. This CDR3 is built from 13 residues. The V and J ends lost 7 bases and 5 bases respectively, with 14 bases between them. CDR3 protein: CASTPEGWTEAFF. The DNA for the CDR3 is TGTGCCAGCACCCCCGAAGGGTGGACTGAAGCTTTCTTT.

The chain links TRBV3-1 (or the pseudogene TRBV3-2) to TRBJ2-5; D is unresolved. Germline CDR1 and CDR2: LGHDT and YNNKEL (reference sequence). This CDR3 region has 13 residues. The V and J ends lost 4 bases and 1 base respectively, with 7 bases between them. Here the CDR3 reads CASSLRSQETQYF. The CDR3, as DNA: TGTGCCAGCAGCCTCAGGAGCCAAGAGACCCAGTACTTC.

This clone was seen a handful of times. The genes are TRBV7-6 and TRBJ2-7; D gene unclear. Germline CDR1 is SGHVS and CDR2 is FNYEAQ. The CDR3 sequence is 15 residues long. Trimming removed 5 bases from V and 3 bases from J, with 17 bases in between. The chain's CDR3 is CASSPLGPPFYEQYF. CDR3 in DNA: TGTGCCAGCAGCCCGCTTGGTCCGCCCTTCTACGAGCAGTACTTC.

The gene calls are TRBV6-5 and TRBJ1-1; D call uncertain. This CDR3 has 14 amino acids. Germline CDR1 is MNHEY and CDR2 is SVGAGI. V lost 2 bases, J lost 0 bases, and 7 bases lay in between. The CDR3 DNA is TGTGCCAGCAGTTACGGTTCTCTGAACACTGAAGCTTTCTTT. It specifies CASSYGSLNTEAFF.

The V call is TRBV5-4, the J call TRBJ2-7; no clear D. The V gene lost 0 bases and the J gene lost 3 bases, with 7 bases spanning the gap. The CDR3 sequence is 13 residues long. Per the germline V gene, CDR1 is SGHNT and CDR2 is YYREEE (reference sequence). The CDR3: CASSLVGGYEQYF. The CDR3 nucleotides are TGTGCCAGCAGCTTGGTGGGCGGCTACGAGCAGTACTTC.

This clone was recorded a few times. The chain employs TRBV5-6 and TRBJ1-5; D ambiguous. Germline CDR1 reads SGHDT; CDR2 reads YYEEEE. Trimming took 2 bases from V and 4 from J, leaving 13 bases between them. CDR3 length: 15 amino acids. CDR3 region: CASSLGGLRNQPQHF. The CDR3 nucleotides are TGTGCCAGCAGCTTAGGAGGACTACGGAATCAGCCCCAGCATTTT.